This TCR beta chain is from a study of Ad26.COV2.S vaccination and SARS-CoV-2 variants. Looking at the study overall: The study gave Ad26.COV2.S intramuscularly, once or twice 56 days apart.

Assay used: immunoSEQ multiplex PCR; TCRdb lists only in-frame clones, some missing. The data hold hundreds of thousands of clones, with around 89% observed a single time. This sample's treatment: around 19 received Ad26.COV2.S at low or high dose, single or two shots; 5 received placebo; per-sample allocation not given. Specimen acquisition occurred on day 63 following the initial vaccine or placebo injection. The CDR3 is 15 amino acids. V shed 3 bases, J shed 0 bases, and the junction held 4 bases outside the gene matches. Germline CDR1 and CDR2: MGHRA and YSYEKL. The chain links TRBV4-1 to TRBJ1-1; 7 bases fit TRBD1. The sequencing here drew on peripheral blood, taken in a trial of Ad26.COV2.S vaccine versus placebo. This sequence was found in a person between 18 and 65 years old who received the Ad26.COV2.S COVID-19 vaccine or a placebo. The CDR3 here is CASSQKGTVNTEAFF. The CDR3 coding sequence is TGCGCCAGCAGCCAGAAGGGGACAGTGAACACTGAAGCTTTCTTT.